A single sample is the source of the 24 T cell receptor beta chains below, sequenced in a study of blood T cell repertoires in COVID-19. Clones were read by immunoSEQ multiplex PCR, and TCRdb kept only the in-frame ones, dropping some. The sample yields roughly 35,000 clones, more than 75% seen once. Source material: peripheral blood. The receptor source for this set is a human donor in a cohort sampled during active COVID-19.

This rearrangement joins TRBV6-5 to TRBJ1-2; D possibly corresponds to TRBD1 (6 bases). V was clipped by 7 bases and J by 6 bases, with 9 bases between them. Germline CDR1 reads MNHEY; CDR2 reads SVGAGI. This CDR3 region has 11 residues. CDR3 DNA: TGTGCCAGCATCCACAGGGATGGCTACACCTTC. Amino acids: CASIHRDGYTF.

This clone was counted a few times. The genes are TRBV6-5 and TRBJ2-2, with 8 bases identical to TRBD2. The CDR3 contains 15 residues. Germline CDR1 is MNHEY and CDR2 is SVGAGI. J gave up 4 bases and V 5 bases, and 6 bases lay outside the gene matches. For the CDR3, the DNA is TGTGCCAGCAGTAAATCGGGGGGGCCCACCGGGGAGCTGTTTTTT. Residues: CASSKSGGPTGELFF.

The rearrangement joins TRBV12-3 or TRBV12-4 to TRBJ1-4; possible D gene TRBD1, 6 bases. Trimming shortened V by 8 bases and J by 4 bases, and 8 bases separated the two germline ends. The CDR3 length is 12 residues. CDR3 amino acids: CASGTLNEKLFF. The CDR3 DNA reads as TGTGCCAGCGGGACACTTAATGAAAAACTGTTTTTT.

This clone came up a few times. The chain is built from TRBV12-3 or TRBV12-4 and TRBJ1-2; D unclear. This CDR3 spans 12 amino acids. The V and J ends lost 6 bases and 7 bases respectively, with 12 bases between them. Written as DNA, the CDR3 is TGTGCCAGCAGCCCACTTTGGTCTGGCTACACCTTC. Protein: CASSPLWSGYTF.

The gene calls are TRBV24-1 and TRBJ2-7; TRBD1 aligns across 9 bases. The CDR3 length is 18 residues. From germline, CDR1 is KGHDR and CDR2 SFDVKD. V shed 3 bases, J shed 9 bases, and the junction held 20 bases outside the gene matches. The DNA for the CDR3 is TGTGCCACCAGTGATCCTACCCCTCGGACAGGGGAGGTGAGTGTGCAGTACTTC. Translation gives CATSDPTPRTGEVSVQYF.

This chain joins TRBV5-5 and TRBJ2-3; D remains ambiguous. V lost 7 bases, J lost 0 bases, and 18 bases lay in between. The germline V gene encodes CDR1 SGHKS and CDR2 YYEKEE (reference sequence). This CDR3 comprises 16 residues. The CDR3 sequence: CASQRSGGLSTDTQYF. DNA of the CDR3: TGTGCCAGCCAACGATCCGGCGGCTTAAGCACAGATACGCAGTATTTT.

The CDR3 coding sequence is TGTGCCAGCAAATCCGACAGGGGGTCGAGTCAGCCCCAGCATTTT. Translation: CASKSDRGSSQPQHF. The chain carries TRBV6-5 and TRBJ1-5; 9 bases map to TRBD1. With V trimmed by 7 bases and J by 6 bases, 10 bases remained unmatched. This CDR3 is 15 amino acids long. Germline V gives CDR1 MNHEY, CDR2 SVGAGI.

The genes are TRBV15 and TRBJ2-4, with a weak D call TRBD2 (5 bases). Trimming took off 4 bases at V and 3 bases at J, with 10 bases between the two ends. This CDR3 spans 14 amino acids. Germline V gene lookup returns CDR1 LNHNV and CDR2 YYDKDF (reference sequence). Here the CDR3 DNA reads TGTGCCACCAGCACTAACCGGGACAAAAACATTCAGTACTTC. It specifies CATSTNRDKNIQYF.

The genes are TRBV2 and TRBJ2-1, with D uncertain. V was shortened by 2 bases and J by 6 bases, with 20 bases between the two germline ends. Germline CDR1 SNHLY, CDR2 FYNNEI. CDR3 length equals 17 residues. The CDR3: CASSEWAQPNPSNEQFF. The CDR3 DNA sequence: TGTGCCAGCAGTGAATGGGCGCAACCGAACCCCTCCAATGAGCAGTTCTTC. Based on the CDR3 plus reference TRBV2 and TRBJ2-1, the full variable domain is EPEVTQTPSHQVTQMGQEVILRCVPISNHLYFYWYRQILGQKVEFLVSFYNNEISEKSEIFDDQFSVERPDGSNFTLKIRSTKLEDSAMYFCASSEWAQPNPSNEQFFGPGTRLTVL.

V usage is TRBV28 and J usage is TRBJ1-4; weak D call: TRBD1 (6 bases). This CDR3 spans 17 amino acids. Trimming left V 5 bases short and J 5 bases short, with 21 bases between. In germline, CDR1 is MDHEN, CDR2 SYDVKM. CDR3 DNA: TGTGCCAGCAGTCCACTCTCAAGCTTAGGGGGAAATGAAAAACTGTTTTTT. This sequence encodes CASSPLSSLGGNEKLFF.

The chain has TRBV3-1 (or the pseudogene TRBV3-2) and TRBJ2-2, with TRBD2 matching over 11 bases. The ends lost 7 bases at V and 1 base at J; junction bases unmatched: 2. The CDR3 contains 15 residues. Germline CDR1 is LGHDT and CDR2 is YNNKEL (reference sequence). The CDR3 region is CASKTSGVNTGELFF. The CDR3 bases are TGTGCCAGCAAGACTAGCGGGGTGAACACCGGGGAGCTGTTTTTT.

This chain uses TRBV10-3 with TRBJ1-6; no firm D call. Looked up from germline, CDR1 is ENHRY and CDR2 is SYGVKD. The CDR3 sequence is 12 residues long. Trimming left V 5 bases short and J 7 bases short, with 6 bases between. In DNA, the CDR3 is TGTGCCATCAGTCATGAGAATTCACCCCTCCACTTT. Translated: CAISHENSPLHF.

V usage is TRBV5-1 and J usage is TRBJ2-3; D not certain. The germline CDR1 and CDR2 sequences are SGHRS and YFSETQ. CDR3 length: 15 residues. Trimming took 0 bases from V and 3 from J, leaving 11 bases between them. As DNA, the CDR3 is TGCGCCAGCAGCTTGGGGTCAGGCAGAACAGATACGCAGTATTTT. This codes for CASSLGSGRTDTQYF.

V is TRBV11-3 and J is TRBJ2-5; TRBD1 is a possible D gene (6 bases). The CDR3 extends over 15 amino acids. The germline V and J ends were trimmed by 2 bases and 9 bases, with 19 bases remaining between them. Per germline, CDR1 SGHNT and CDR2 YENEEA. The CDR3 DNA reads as TGTGCCAGCAGCTTAACGGGGCCCCCCTCAGGGGCCCAGTACTTC. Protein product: CASSLTGPPSGAQYF.

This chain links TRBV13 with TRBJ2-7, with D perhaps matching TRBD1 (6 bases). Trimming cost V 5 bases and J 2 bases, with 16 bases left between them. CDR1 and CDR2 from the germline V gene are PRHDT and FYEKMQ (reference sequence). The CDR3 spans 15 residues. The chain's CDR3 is CASSATGIGPYEQYF. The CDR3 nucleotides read TGTGCCAGCAGCGCTACAGGGATAGGGCCCTACGAGCAGTACTTC.

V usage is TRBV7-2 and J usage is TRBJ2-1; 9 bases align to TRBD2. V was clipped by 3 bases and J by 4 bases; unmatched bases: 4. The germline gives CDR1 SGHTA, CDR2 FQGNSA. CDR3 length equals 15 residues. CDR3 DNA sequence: TGTGCCAGCAGCTTTTATCTAGCGGGATACAATGAGCAGTTCTTC. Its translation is CASSFYLAGYNEQFF.

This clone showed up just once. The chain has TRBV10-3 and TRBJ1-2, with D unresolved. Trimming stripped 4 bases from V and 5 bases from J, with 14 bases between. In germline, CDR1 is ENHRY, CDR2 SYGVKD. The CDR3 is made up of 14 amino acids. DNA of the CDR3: TGTGCCATCAGTGGCGAAGGCGAGCGATATGGCTACACCTTC. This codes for CAISGEGERYGYTF.

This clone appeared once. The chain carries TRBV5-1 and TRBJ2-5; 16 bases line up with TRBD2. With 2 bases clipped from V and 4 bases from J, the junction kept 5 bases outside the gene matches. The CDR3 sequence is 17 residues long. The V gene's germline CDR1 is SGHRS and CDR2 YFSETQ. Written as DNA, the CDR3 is TGCGCCAGCAGCTTAGGGACTAGCGGGGGGGCTCGAGAGACCCAGTACTTC. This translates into CASSLGTSGGARETQYF.

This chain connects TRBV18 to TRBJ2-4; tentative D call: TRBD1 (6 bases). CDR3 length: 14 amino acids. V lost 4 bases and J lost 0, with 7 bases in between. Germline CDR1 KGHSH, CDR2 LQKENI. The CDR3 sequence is CASSRDTAKNIQYF. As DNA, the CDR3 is TGTGCCAGCTCACGGGACACAGCCAAAAACATTCAGTACTTC.

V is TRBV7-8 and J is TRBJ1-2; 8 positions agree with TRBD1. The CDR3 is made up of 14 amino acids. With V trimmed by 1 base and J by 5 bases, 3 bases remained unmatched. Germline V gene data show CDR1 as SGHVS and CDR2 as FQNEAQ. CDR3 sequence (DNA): TGTGCCAGCAGCTTAGGGACAGGGCGGTATGGCTACACCTTC. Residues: CASSLGTGRYGYTF. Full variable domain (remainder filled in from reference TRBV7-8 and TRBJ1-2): GAGVSQSPRYKVAKRGQDVALRCDPISGHVSLFWYQQALGQGPEFLTYFQNEAQLDKSGLPSDRFFAERPEGSVSTLKIQRTQQEDSAVYLCASSLGTGRYGYTFGSGTRLTVV.

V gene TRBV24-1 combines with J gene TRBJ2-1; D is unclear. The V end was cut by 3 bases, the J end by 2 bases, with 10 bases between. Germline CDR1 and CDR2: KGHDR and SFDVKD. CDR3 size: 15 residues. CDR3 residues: CATSDPHGAYNEQFF. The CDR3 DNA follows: TGTGCCACCAGTGATCCACACGGAGCCTACAATGAGCAGTTCTTC.

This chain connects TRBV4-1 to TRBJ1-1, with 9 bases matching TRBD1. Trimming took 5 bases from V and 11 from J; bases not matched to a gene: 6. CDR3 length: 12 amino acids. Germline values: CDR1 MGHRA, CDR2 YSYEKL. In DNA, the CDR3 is TGCGCCAGCAGCTTTTCACAGGGGGCGGCTTTCTTT. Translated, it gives CASSFSQGAAFF.

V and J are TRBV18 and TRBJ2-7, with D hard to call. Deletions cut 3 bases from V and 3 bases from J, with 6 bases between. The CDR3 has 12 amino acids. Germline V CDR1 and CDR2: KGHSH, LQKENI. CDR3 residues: CASSPTNYEQYF. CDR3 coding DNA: TGTGCCAGCTCACCCACTAACTACGAGCAGTACTTC.

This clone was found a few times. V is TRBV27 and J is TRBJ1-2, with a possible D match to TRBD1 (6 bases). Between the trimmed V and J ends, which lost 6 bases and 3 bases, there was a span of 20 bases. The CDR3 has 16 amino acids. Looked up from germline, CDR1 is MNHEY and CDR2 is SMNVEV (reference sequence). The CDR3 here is CASRPLDRPLHYGYTF. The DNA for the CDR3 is TGTGCCAGCAGGCCCCTCGACAGGCCTCTTCACTATGGCTACACCTTC.